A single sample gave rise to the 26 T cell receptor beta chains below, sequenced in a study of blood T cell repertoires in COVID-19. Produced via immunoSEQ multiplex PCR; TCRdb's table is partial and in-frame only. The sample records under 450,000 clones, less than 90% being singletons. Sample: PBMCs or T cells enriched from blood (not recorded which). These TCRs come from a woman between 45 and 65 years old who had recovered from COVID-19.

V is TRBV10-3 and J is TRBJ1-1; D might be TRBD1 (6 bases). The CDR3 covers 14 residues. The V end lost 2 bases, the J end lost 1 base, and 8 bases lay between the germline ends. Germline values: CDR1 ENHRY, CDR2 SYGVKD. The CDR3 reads CAISEGQPNTEAFF. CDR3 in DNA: TGTGCCATCAGTGAGGGACAGCCGAACACTGAAGCTTTCTTT.

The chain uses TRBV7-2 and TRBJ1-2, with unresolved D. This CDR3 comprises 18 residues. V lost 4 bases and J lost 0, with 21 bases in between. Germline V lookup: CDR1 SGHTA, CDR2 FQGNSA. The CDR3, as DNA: TGTGCCAGCAGCTCCTACCCCGCAGCGACCAACGCTAACTATGGCTACACCTTC. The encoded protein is CASSSYPAATNANYGYTF.

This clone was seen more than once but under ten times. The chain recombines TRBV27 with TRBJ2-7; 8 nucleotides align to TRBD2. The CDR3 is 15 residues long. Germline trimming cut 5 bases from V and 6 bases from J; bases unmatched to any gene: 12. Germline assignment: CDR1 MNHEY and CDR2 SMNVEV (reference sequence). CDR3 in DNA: TGTGCCAGCAGTCCGACTAACAGGGCGGGGGGCGAGCAGTACTTC. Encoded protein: CASSPTNRAGGEQYF.

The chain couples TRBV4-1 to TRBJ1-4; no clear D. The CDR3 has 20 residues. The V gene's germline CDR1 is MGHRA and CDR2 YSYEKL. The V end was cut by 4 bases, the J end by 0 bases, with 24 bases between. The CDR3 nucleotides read TGCGCCAGCAGCCGAGAGTTGGAGGTGGCAAAGGAGACAACTAATGAAAAACTGTTTTTT. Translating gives CASSRELEVAKETTNEKLFF.

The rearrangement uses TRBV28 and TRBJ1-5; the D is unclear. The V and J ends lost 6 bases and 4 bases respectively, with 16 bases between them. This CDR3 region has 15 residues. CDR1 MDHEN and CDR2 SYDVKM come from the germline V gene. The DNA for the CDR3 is TGTGCCAGCAGCCAAATAATCGGGTCGAATCAGCCCCAGCATTTT. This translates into CASSQIIGSNQPQHF.

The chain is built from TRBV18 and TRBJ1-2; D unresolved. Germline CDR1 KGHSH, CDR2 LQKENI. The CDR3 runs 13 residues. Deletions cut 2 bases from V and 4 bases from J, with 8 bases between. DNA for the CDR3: TGTGCCAGCTCACCAGAGAAAGTCTATGGCTACACCTTC. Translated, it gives CASSPEKVYGYTF.

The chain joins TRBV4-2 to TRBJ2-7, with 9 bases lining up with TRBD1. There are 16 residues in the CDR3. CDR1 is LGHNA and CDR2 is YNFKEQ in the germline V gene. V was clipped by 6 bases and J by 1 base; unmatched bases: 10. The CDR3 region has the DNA TGTGCCAGCAGAAAAGAGGGGACAGGGATGTCCTACGAGCAGTACTTC. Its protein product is CASRKEGTGMSYEQYF.

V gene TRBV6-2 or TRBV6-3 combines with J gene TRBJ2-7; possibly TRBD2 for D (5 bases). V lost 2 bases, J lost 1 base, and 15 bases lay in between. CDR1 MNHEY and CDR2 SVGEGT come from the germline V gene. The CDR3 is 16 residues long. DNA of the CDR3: TGTGCCAGCAGTTACCCTCTGGGAGAGACTTCCTACGAGCAGTACTTC. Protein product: CASSYPLGETSYEQYF.

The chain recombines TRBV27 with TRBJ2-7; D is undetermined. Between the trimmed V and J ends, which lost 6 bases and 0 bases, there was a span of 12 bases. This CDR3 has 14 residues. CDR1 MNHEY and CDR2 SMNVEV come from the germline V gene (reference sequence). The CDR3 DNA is TGTGCCAGCAGGGTAACCCCGGGCTCCTACGAGCAGTACTTC. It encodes CASRVTPGSYEQYF.

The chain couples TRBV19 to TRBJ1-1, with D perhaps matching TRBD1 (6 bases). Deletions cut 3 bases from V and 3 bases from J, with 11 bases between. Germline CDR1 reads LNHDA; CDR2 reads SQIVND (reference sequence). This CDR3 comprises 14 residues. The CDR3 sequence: CASSMTGRYTEAFF. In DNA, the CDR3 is TGTGCCAGTAGTATGACAGGAAGGTACACTGAAGCTTTCTTT.

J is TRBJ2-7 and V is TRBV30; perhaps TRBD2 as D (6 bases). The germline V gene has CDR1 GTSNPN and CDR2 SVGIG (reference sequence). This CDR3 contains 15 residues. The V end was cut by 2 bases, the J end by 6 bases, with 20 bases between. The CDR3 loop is CAWSPPGTVNSEQYF. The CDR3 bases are TGTGCCTGGAGTCCCCCCGGGACTGTTAACTCCGAGCAGTACTTC.

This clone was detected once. The CDR3 loop is CASQIAGGYNEQFF. The CDR3 region has the DNA TGCGCCAGCCAAATAGCGGGAGGGTACAATGAGCAGTTCTTC. This chain connects TRBV5-1 to TRBJ2-1, with TRBD2 matching 11 bases. V shed 7 bases and J 4 bases; nucleotides not matched to a gene: 4. Germline CDR1 SGHRS, CDR2 YFSETQ. This CDR3 has 14 amino acids.

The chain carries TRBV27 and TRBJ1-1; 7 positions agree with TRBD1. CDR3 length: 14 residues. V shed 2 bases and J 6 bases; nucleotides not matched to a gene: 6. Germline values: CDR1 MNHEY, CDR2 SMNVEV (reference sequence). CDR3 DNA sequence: TGTGCCAGCAGTTTAGGTCAGGGGGTGTCTGAAGCTTTCTTT. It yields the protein CASSLGQGVSEAFF.

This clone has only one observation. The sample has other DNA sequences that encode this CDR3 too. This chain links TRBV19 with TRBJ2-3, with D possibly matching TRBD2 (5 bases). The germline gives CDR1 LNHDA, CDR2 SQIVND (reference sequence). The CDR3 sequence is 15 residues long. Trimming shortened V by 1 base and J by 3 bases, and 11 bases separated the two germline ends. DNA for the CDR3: TGTGCCAGTAGTATAGTGGGCTCGGGGACAGATACGCAGTATTTT. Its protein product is CASSIVGSGTDTQYF.

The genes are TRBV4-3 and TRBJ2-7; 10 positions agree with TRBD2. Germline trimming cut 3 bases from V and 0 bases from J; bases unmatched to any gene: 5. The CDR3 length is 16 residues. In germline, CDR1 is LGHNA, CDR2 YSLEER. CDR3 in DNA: TGCGCCAGCAGCCAGACCCTAGCGGGGGTCTCCTACGAGCAGTACTTC. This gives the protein CASSQTLAGVSYEQYF.

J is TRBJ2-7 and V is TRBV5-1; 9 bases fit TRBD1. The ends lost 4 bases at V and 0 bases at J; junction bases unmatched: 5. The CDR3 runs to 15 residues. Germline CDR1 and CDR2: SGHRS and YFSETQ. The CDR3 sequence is CASSEPGQGSYEQYF. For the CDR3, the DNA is TGCGCCAGCAGCGAACCGGGACAGGGCTCCTACGAGCAGTACTTC.

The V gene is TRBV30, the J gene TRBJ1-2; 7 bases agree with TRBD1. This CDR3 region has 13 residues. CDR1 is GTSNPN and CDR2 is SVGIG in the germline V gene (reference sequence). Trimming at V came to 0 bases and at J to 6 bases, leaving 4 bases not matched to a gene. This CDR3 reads CAWSVQGLHGYTF. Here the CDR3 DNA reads TGTGCCTGGAGTGTACAGGGGCTCCATGGCTACACCTTC.

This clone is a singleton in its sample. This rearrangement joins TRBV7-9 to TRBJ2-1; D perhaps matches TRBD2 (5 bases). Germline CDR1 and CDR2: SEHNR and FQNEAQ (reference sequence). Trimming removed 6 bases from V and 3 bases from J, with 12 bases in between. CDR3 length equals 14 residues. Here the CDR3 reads CASSSGGFYNEQFF. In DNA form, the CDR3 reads TGTGCCAGCAGTTCGGGCGGGTTCTACAATGAGCAGTTCTTC.

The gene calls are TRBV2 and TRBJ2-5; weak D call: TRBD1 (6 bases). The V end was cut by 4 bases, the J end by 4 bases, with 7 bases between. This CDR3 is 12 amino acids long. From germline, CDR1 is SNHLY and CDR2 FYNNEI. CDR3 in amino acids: CASSAGAETQYF. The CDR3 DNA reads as TGTGCCAGCAGTGCAGGGGCAGAGACCCAGTACTTC.

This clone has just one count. This chain's CDR3 is CSSEAPGQAVNTIYF. The CDR3 nucleotides read TGTAGCAGTGAGGCCCCGGGACAGGCTGTAAACACCATATATTTT. V is TRBV6-5 and J is TRBJ1-3, with 8 bases identical to TRBD1. This CDR3 has 15 residues. Germline-derived CDR1 and CDR2 are MNHEY and SVGAGI.

This CDR3 reads CASSYSPQGNGYTF. CDR3 coding DNA: TGTGCCAGCAGTTACTCGCCCCAGGGGAATGGCTACACCTTC. The V gene is TRBV6-5, the J gene TRBJ1-2; D possibly corresponds to TRBD1 (6 bases). V lost 0 bases to trimming and J lost 6 bases, with 11 bases between them. The CDR3 runs 14 residues. CDR1 is MNHEY, CDR2 SVGAGI, per germline.

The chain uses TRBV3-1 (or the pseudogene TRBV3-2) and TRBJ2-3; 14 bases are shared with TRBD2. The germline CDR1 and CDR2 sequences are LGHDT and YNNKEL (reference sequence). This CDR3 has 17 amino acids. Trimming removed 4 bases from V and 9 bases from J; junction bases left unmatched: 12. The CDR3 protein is CASSPGLAGGPGGTQYF. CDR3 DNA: TGTGCCAGCAGCCCTGGACTAGCGGGAGGCCCCGGAGGGACGCAGTATTTT.

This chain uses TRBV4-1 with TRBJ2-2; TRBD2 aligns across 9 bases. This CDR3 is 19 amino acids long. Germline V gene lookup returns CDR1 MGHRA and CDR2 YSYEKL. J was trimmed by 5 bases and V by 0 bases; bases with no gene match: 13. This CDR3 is CASSQETFASGRRTGELFF. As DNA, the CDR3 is TGCGCCAGCAGCCAAGAAACCTTCGCGAGCGGGAGGCGGACCGGGGAGCTGTTTTTT.

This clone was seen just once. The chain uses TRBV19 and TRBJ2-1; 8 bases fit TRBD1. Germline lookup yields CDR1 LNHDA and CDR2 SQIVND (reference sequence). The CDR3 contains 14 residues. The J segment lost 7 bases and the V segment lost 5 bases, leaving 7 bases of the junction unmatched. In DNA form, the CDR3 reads TGTGCCAGTAGTCCTGGGACAGGCAGTAATGAGCAGTTCTTC. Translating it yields CASSPGTGSNEQFF.

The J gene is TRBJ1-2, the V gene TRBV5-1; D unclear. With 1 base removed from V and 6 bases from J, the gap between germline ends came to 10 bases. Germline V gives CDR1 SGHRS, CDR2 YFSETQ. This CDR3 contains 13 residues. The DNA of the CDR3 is TGCGCCAGCAGCTTGTTGTATAGTGATGGCTACACCTTC. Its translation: CASSLLYSDGYTF.

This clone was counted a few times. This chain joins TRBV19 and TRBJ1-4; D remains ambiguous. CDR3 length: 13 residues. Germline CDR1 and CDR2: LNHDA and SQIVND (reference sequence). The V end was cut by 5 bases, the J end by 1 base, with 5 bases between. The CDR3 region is CASSEQTNEKLFF. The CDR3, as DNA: TGTGCCAGTAGTGAGCAAACTAATGAAAAACTGTTTTTT.